The clone carrying this T cell receptor (beta chain) was observed a few times. What it binds is not known. Deletions cut 3 bases from V and 5 bases from J, with 14 bases between. The CDR3 sequence is 15 residues long. Germline CDR1 is LGHNA and CDR2 is YSLEER. Sequencing targeted expressed TCRB transcripts, as all isolated RNA had been reverse transcribed. Here immunoSEQ multiplex PCR was the method, and the copy in TCRdb shows in-frame clones only, minus some. The data hold 970,000 or so clones, with 17% observed a single time. This record belongs to a study of beta chain features in type 1 diabetes. Whole-study results and caveats: There was no resolution here of whether HLA type influences TCRB rearrangement.

Sequencing was carried out using naive CD4+ T cells from blood. The source is a woman aged 18-35 years in good health. The chain carries TRBV4-3 and TRBJ2-1, with D uncertain. The CDR3 region is CASSQEVGNHNEQFF. The CDR3 bases are TGCGCCAGCAGCCAGGAAGTAGGGAATCACAATGAGCAGTTCTTC.